Presented here are 17 T cell receptor beta chains from one specimen sequenced in a study of T cells in women clearing cervical HPV infection. The assay was immunoSEQ multiplex PCR, and TCRdb's table has in-frame clones only and misses some. Its clone listing holds 23,000 or so clones. Sequencing used blood buffy coat. The origin of the receptors is a woman between 18 and 70 years old with a cervical HPV16 infection that either progressed to CIN3+ or cleared (not recorded which).

With regard to this clone: The read is 3 residues too short to cover the CDR3 end, so that end is filled in from the germline J gene. The rearrangement joins TRBV5-1 to TRBJ2-2; possibly TRBD1 for D (5 bases). Trimming took 3 bases from V and 5 from J, leaving 8 bases between them. The germline V gene encodes CDR1 SGHRS and CDR2 YFSETQ. There are 13 residues in the CDR3. This CDR3 reads CASSSRTTGELFF. The sequenced CDR3 bases are TGCGCCAGCAGCTCTCGGACAACCGGGGAG.

The CDR3 region is CASKATGTGVYEQYF. CDR3 bases read: TGTGCCAGCAAAGCAACCGGGACAGGGGTTTACGAG. V is TRBV28 and J is TRBJ2-7; 10 bases fit TRBD1. Read coverage stops 3 residues before the CDR3 terminus; the germline J gene supplies the remainder. The CDR3 totals 15 residues. J lost 4 bases, V lost 7 bases, and 10 bases had no gene match. Germline V gives CDR1 MDHEN, CDR2 SYDVKM.

As concerns this clone: The read ends 3 residues early relative to the CDR3; the germline J gene fills the gap. The chain links TRBV30 to TRBJ2-1; D is possibly TRBD2 (6 bases). Trimming took 3 bases from V and 7 from J, leaving 16 bases between them. Germline V gene lookup returns CDR1 GTSNPN and CDR2 SVGIG (reference sequence). This CDR3 is built from 14 residues. CDR3 amino acids: CAWRTSPSTNEQFF. The CDR3 DNA, read in part, is TGTGCCTGGAGAACTAGCCCTTCAACGAATGAG.

The CDR3 bases that were read are TGTGCCAGCAGTGAAATCAGGGCTAGCGGGAGAAATGAG. This sequence encodes CASSEIRASGRNE. The full CDR3 is CASSEIRASGRNEQFF. This chain connects TRBV6-1 to TRBJ2-1, with 10 bases lining up with TRBD2. The read gets to within 3 residues of the CDR3 end, and the germline J gene fills in the rest. V lost 2 bases, J lost 7 bases, and 8 bases stayed unmatched. Germline CDR1 is MNHNS and CDR2 is SASEGT. This CDR3 spans 16 amino acids.

Concerning this clone itself: With the read ending 3 residues before the CDR3 end, the germline J gene is used to fill in that end. This chain connects TRBV28 to TRBJ1-1; tentative D call: TRBD1 (5 bases). V was pared by 1 base and J by 4 bases, with 10 bases between. CDR1 and CDR2 (germline): MDHEN, SYDVKM. This CDR3 region has 14 residues. Incomplete CDR3 DNA: TGTGCCAGCAGTTTATCAGGGCTGGGCACTGAA. Amino acids: CASSLSGLGTE. In full, the CDR3 is CASSLSGLGTEAFF.

With respect to this clone: The read falls 3 residues short of the CDR3 end, and the missing part is taken from the germline J gene. V gene TRBV7-2 combines with J gene TRBJ2-7, with D possibly being TRBD1 (5 bases). Germline lookup yields CDR1 SGHTA and CDR2 FQGNSA. Trimming pared 6 bases from V and 3 bases from J, leaving 15 bases between. The CDR3 is 14 amino acids. This chain's CDR3 is CASSPSGLVYEQYF. CDR3 bases read: TGTGCCAGCAGTCCCTCAGGGTTAGTCTACGAG.

In regard to this clone: Read sequence stops 3 residues before the CDR3 end, and the germline J gene provides the missing end. This chain joins TRBV11-1 and TRBJ1-4, with D uncertain. The CDR3 is 13 amino acids. Trimming took off 3 bases at V and 2 bases at J, with 4 bases between the two ends. Germline V CDR1 and CDR2: SGHAT, FQDESV (reference sequence). CDR3 DNA (partial): TGTGCCAGCAGCTTTGGCACTAATGAAAAA. As protein: CASSFGTNEK. The full CDR3 reads CASSFGTNEKLFF. Full variable domain (outside the CDR3, taken from reference TRBV11-1 and TRBJ1-4): EAEVAQSPRYKITEKSQAVAFWCDPISGHATLYWYRQILGQGPELLVQFQDESVVDDSQLPKDRFSAERLKGVDSTLKIQPAELGDSAMYLCASSFGTNEKLFFGSGTQLSVL.

A word on this clone: The DNA ends 3 residues before the CDR3 does, and the rest of the CDR3 is filled in from the germline J gene. The chain recombines TRBV18 with TRBJ1-2, with D maybe TRBD1 (5 bases). CDR3 size: 13 residues. The germline CDR1 and CDR2 sequences are KGHSH and LQKENI. CDR3 bases read: TGTGCCAGCTCACCCGAGAGGGGAATCGGC. Protein product: CASSPERGIG. The entire CDR3 protein reads CASSPERGIGYTF. Full variable domain (missing parts from reference TRBV18 and TRBJ1-2): NAGVMQNPRHLVRRRGQEARLRCSPMKGHSHVYWYRQLPEEGLKFMVYLQKENIIDESGMPKERFSAEFPKEGPSILRIQQVVRGDSAAYFCASSPERGIGYTFGSGTRLTVV.

As for this clone: The DNA ends 3 residues before the CDR3 does, and the rest of the CDR3 is filled in from the germline J gene. The J gene is TRBJ1-1, the V gene TRBV7-2; D is unclear. V lost 4 bases and J 1 base, leaving 13 bases between the germline ends. The CDR3 is 15 residues long. Germline V gene lookup returns CDR1 SGHTA and CDR2 FQGNSA. The chain's CDR3 is CASSSQGHGNTEAFF. The covered CDR3 bases are TGTGCCAGCAGCTCCCAAGGGCACGGGAACACTGAA. The full variable domain, its missing parts supplied by reference TRBV7-2 and TRBJ1-1, is GAGVSQSPSNKVTEKGKDVELRCDPISGHTALYWYRQSLGQGLEFLIYFQGNSAPDKSGLPSDRFSAERTGGSVSTLTIQRTQQEDSAVYLCASSSQGHGNTEAFFGQGTRLTVV.

Comments on this clone: From the germline J gene comes the end of the CDR3, since the read stops 3 residues before it. V is TRBV6-2 or TRBV6-3 and J is TRBJ2-1; 13 bases line up with TRBD2. Germline assignment: CDR1 MNHEY and CDR2 SVGEGT. The CDR3 sequence is 16 residues long. The V segment lost 6 bases and the J segment 7 bases; nucleotides outside the gene matches: 9. The CDR3 is CASRYRLAGGLNEQFF. Incomplete CDR3 DNA: TGTGCCAGCAGATATAGACTAGCGGGAGGACTTAATGAG.

A note on this clone: Read coverage stops 3 residues before the CDR3 terminus; the germline J gene supplies the remainder. This chain connects TRBV7-9 to TRBJ2-1; 10 positions agree with TRBD2. The CDR3 spans 15 residues. Germline loops: CDR1 SEHNR, CDR2 FQNEAQ (reference sequence). V shed 6 bases, J shed 4 bases, and the junction held 6 bases outside the gene matches. The sequenced part of the CDR3 DNA is TGTGCCAGCAGGATCCTAGCGGGAGAATACAATGAG. It yields the protein CASRILAGEYNE. The CDR3, in full, reads CASRILAGEYNEQFF.

As concerns this clone: The CDR3 end falls 3 residues outside the read, so it is completed with the germline J gene. The chain combines TRBV19 with TRBJ2-7, with 11 bases fitting TRBD2. V trimming: 3 bases; J trimming: 3 bases; junction bases outside the gene matches: 4. This CDR3 region has 15 residues. Germline V gene lookup returns CDR1 LNHDA and CDR2 SQIVND (reference sequence). The covered CDR3 bases are TGTGCCAGTAGTATTCTAGCGGGAGGCCACTACGAG. Amino acid sequence: CASSILAGGHYE. The whole CDR3 protein reads CASSILAGGHYEQYF.

With regard to this clone: The read is 3 residues too short to cover the CDR3 end, so that end is filled in from the germline J gene. The chain recombines TRBV9 with TRBJ2-1; 11 bases fit TRBD2. The V segment lost 0 bases and the J segment 1 base; nucleotides outside the gene matches: 6. The CDR3 totals 18 residues. Germline-derived CDR1 and CDR2 are SGDLS and YYNGEE. The sequenced CDR3 bases are TGTGCCAGCAGCGTAGCTGGGATAGCGGGAGGGTCCTACAATGAG. As protein: CASSVAGIAGGSYNE. The whole CDR3 sequence reads CASSVAGIAGGSYNEQFF.

Of note for this clone: The read stops 3 residues short of the end of the CDR3; the missing end is completed from the germline J gene. The chain carries TRBV5-4 and TRBJ1-2; unclear D gene. This CDR3 spans 12 amino acids. The V gene's germline CDR1 is SGHNT and CDR2 YYREEE (reference sequence). Trimming stripped 3 bases from V and 7 bases from J, with 10 bases between. The CDR3 sequence is CASSSWPSGYTF. The DNA read from the CDR3 is TGTGCCAGCAGCTCTTGGCCCAGTGGC.

Notes on this clone: With the read ending 3 residues before the CDR3 end, the germline J gene is used to fill in that end. This rearrangement joins TRBV7-9 to TRBJ1-1; D is possibly TRBD1 (6 bases). The CDR3 contains 13 residues. CDR1 is SEHNR, CDR2 FQNEAQ, per germline (reference sequence). The V and J ends lost 6 bases and 3 bases respectively, with 11 bases between them. The CDR3: CASRGKGDTEAFF. The sequenced part of the CDR3 DNA is TGTGCCAGCAGGGGTAAGGGGGACACTGAA. The full variable domain, with the rest looked up from reference TRBV7-9 and TRBJ1-1, is DTGVSQNPRHKITKRGQNVTFRCDPISEHNRLYWYRQTLGQGPEFLTYFQNEAQLEKSRLLSDRFSAERPKGSFSTLEIQRTEQGDSAMYLCASRGKGDTEAFFGQGTRLTVV.

With respect to this clone: The CDR3 end falls 3 residues outside the read, so it is completed with the germline J gene. The chain recombines TRBV30 with TRBJ1-4, with no clear D. Germline V gene sequence: CDR1 GTSNPN, CDR2 SVGIG (reference sequence). This CDR3 comprises 15 residues. The V and J ends lost 3 bases and 0 bases respectively, with 11 bases between them. CDR3 DNA (partial): TGTGCCTGGAGCCTCTCAGGAGCAACTAATGAAAAA. It is translated as CAWSLSGATNEK. The CDR3 in its entirety is CAWSLSGATNEKLFF.

Concerning this clone itself: The sequence runs out 3 residues before the end of the CDR3; the remainder is reconstructed from the germline J gene. The gene calls are TRBV20-1 and TRBJ2-3, with TRBD2 matching over 10 bases. The CDR3 runs 15 residues. Germline V gene sequence: CDR1 DFQATT, CDR2 SNEGSKA (reference sequence). J was trimmed by 1 base and V by 5 bases; bases with no gene match: 6. CDR3 DNA (partial): TGCAGTGCTTTGGGACTAGCGAGGGGCACAGATACG. Its translation is CSALGLARGTDT. The whole CDR3 protein is CSALGLARGTDTQYF.